These 20 T cell receptor beta chains were sequenced from one sample in a study of blood T cells in healthy people across ages. A J-beta primer mix and a sample-barcoded 5' primer were used in a second PCR of roughly 7 to 12 cycles. Using its own MiXCR run on the 5' RACE reads, TCRdb lists one record per CDR3 protein. The sample lists around 780,000 distinct CDR3 sequences; 56% were seen once. Sequencing was carried out using blood. The receptors shown here come from a man in his forties or fifties in good health.

This clonotype was observed many times. A much larger clone lies one base from this, so it may be a read error. The CDR3 sequence is CSASAAGGSNEQYF. CDR3 DNA sequence: TGCAGTGCTAGTGCCGCGGGAGGAAGCAACGAGCAGTACTTC. The chain carries TRBV20-1 and TRBJ2-5; 8 bases map to TRBD2. The J call could be wrong; TRBJ2-7 is a better fit for the DNA end. Germline V gene lookup returns CDR1 DFQATT and CDR2 SNEGSKA (reference sequence). The CDR3 loop spans 14 amino acids.

V usage is TRBV5-1 and J usage is TRBJ2-7; TRBD2 might be the D (6 bases). CDR1 is SGHRS and CDR2 is YFSETQ in the germline V gene. Trimming shortened V by 4 bases and J by 7 bases, and 15 bases separated the two germline ends. The CDR3 is 13 residues long. The CDR3 DNA reads as TGCGCCAGCAGCCCTACTGAGGGGAGGGAGCAGTACTTC. Translated, it gives CASSPTEGREQYF.

This sequence joins TRBV20-1 and TRBJ1-6; D gene ambiguous. CDR1 is DFQATT and CDR2 is SNEGSKA in the germline V gene (reference sequence). Trimming pared 0 bases from V and 3 bases from J, leaving 6 bases between. CDR3 length equals 14 residues. CDR3 region: CSARERVYNSPLHF. In nucleotides, the CDR3 is TGCAGTGCTAGAGAAAGGGTCTATAATTCACCCCTCCACTTT.

CDR3 protein: CASSFWAGEDYEQYF. CDR3 nucleotide sequence: TGTGCCAGCAGCTTTTGGGCGGGAGAGGACTACGAGCAGTACTTC. V is TRBV5-5 and J is TRBJ2-7; TRBD2 aligns across 7 bases. This CDR3 region has 15 residues. Germline-derived CDR1 and CDR2 are SGHKS and YYEKEE (reference sequence). Unmatched junction bases numbered 8, after V lost 2 bases and J lost 3 bases.

The chain recombines TRBV2 with TRBJ2-5; 10 bases are a match to TRBD1. The CDR3 loop spans 14 amino acids. Germline V lookup: CDR1 SNHLY, CDR2 FYNNEI. J lost 3 bases, V lost 8 bases, and 6 bases had no gene match. CDR3 DNA: TGTGCCAGCGGCTGGGACAGGGGTGAAGAGACCCAGTACTTC. Its protein is CASGWDRGEETQYF.

This chain uses TRBV5-1 with TRBJ2-1; D may be TRBD1 or TRBD2 (6 bases each). CDR1 is SGHRS and CDR2 is YFSETQ in the germline V gene. This CDR3 is built from 14 residues. V gave up 1 base and J gave up 4 bases, with 9 bases separating them. The CDR3 nucleotides are TGCGCCAGCAGCTTGACGGGGGCATACAATGAGCAGTTCTTC. Its protein product is CASSLTGAYNEQFF. Filled out from reference TRBV5-1 and TRBJ2-1, the complete variable domain reads KAGVTQTPRYLIKTRGQQVTLSCSPISGHRSVSWYQQTPGQGLQFLFEYFSETQRNKGNFPGRFSGRQFSNSRSEMNVSTLELGDSALYLCASSLTGAYNEQFFGPGTRLTVL.

There are a few counts of this clonotype. The chain employs TRBV5-1 and TRBJ2-3; 9 bases line up with TRBD2. CDR1 and CDR2 from the germline V gene are SGHRS and YFSETQ. The CDR3 runs 16 residues. V trimming: 2 bases; J trimming: 2 bases; junction bases outside the gene matches: 6. CDR3 sequence reads: CASSFTTSGNTDTQYF. The CDR3 nucleotides are TGCGCCAGCAGCTTCACGACTAGCGGAAACACAGATACGCAGTATTTT.

This clonotype occurred a few times. The chain couples TRBV9 to TRBJ2-7; D is possibly TRBD2 (6 bases). Germline V CDR1 and CDR2: SGDLS, YYNGEE. The CDR3 is 17 residues long. V lost 0 bases and J lost 0, with 16 bases in between. As DNA, the CDR3 is TGTGCCAGCAGCGTAGAGGGAGCGGGTTTTAGCTCCTACGAGCAGTACTTC. Encoded protein: CASSVEGAGFSSYEQYF.

In this sample, this clonotype turned up a few times. This chain joins TRBV20-1 and TRBJ2-5; a possible D gene is TRBD1 (6 bases). The CDR3 contains 14 residues. The germline gives CDR1 DFQATT, CDR2 SNEGSKA (reference sequence). The ends were cut back, 0 bases at V and 3 bases at J, with 11 bases in the middle. CDR3 nucleotide sequence: TGCAGTGCTAGAGAGATGGACAGCAAAGAGACCCAGTACTTC. Translating gives CSAREMDSKETQYF.

The rearrangement uses TRBV20-1 and TRBJ2-3; D gene uncertain. Germline values: CDR1 DFQATT, CDR2 SNEGSKA (reference sequence). The CDR3 has 13 amino acids. Between the trimmed V and J ends, which lost 6 bases and 3 bases, there was a span of 13 bases. The CDR3 bases are TGCAGTGCCCCGAGTAGGAGAACAGATACGCAGTATTTT. Translation gives CSAPSRRTDTQYF.

This chain uses TRBV30 with TRBJ2-5; no firm D call. The length of the CDR3 is 14 residues. Between the trimmed V and J ends, which lost 0 bases and 4 bases, there was a span of 12 bases. Germline lookup yields CDR1 GTSNPN and CDR2 SVGIG (reference sequence). The CDR3 spells CAWSVPGSGETQYF. The DNA for the CDR3 is TGTGCCTGGAGTGTACCGGGTTCGGGAGAGACCCAGTACTTC. The complete variable domain, with remaining parts taken from reference TRBV30 and TRBJ2-5, reads SQTIHQWPATLVQPVGSPLSLECTVEGTSNPNLYWYRQAAGRGLQLLFYSVGIGQISSEVPQNLSASRPQDRQFILSSKKLLLSDSGFYLCAWSVPGSGETQYFGPGTRLLVL.

The gene calls are TRBV18 and TRBJ2-7; D may be TRBD2 (5 bases). The J call is in doubt because the DNA end fits TRBJ2-4 better. In germline, CDR1 is KGHSH, CDR2 LQKENI. CDR3 length: 19 residues. CDR3 amino acids: CASSLPSASGIDYKNIQYF. CDR3 bases: TGTGCCAGCTCACTTCCCTCAGCGTCGGGGATAGATTACAAAAACATTCAGTACTTC.

This clonotype was detected only a few times. The chain has TRBV29-1 and TRBJ1-5; maybe TRBD1 (6 bases). The CDR3 runs to 13 residues. Germline V gene data show CDR1 as SQVTM and CDR2 as ANQGSEA. V shed 6 bases and J shed 5 bases, with 14 bases lying between them. CDR3 sequence: CSVGTQGDQPQHF. Here the CDR3 DNA reads TGCAGCGTCGGTACACAGGGAGATCAGCCCCAGCATTTT.

The V call is TRBV4-2, the J call TRBJ2-1, with 16 bases aligning to TRBD2. The CDR3 contains 16 residues. CDR1 and CDR2 from the germline V gene are LGHNA and YNFKEQ. Trimming removed 1 base from V and 8 bases from J; junction bases left unmatched: 2. In DNA, the CDR3 is TGTGCCAGCAGCCAAGCGGGACTAGCGGGAGGGGATGAGCAGTTCTTC. Encoded protein: CASSQAGLAGGDEQFF.

The CDR3 DNA is TGTGCCATCAGCGCCGGGACAGGAAGCTCTGGGGCCAACGTCCTGACTTTC. Translation gives CAISAGTGSSGANVLTF. The gene calls are TRBV10-3 and TRBJ2-6; 8 bases map to TRBD1. The CDR3 has 17 amino acids. Trimming removed 6 bases from V and 0 bases from J; junction bases left unmatched: 7. The V gene's germline CDR1 is ENHRY and CDR2 SYGVKD.

The chain has TRBV6-5 and TRBJ2-7, with D perhaps matching TRBD1 or TRBD2 (5 bases each). The CDR3 extends over 17 amino acids. Deletions cut 6 bases from V and 4 bases from J, with 25 bases between. Germline V lookup: CDR1 MNHEY, CDR2 SVGAGI. The CDR3 nucleotides are TGTGCCAGCAGCTTAGGTCCCACCGGGACGCTCTTTTACGAGCAGTACTTC. It encodes CASSLGPTGTLFYEQYF.

The chain recombines TRBV6-5 with TRBJ1-1; a possible D gene is TRBD1 (5 bases). The length of the CDR3 is 13 residues. CDR1 MNHEY and CDR2 SVGAGI come from the germline V gene. V was pared by 5 bases and J by 2 bases, with 9 bases between. CDR3: CASSDGGNTEAFF. As DNA, the CDR3 is TGTGCCAGCAGTGACGGGGGAAACACTGAAGCTTTCTTT.

The chain links TRBV9 to TRBJ1-2, with 8 positions matching TRBD1. V lost 3 bases and J lost 2; bases outside the gene matches: 9. Germline CDR1 reads SGDLS; CDR2 reads YYNGEE. This CDR3 region has 16 residues. CDR3 coding DNA: TGTGCCAGCAGCGCGAGACAGGGGAGAAAAAACTATGGCTACACCTTC. Protein sequence: CASSARQGRKNYGYTF.

The V gene is TRBV6-2 or TRBV6-3, the J gene TRBJ2-5; maybe TRBD2 (5 bases). Per the germline V gene, CDR1 is MNHEY and CDR2 is SVGEGT. Trimming took 6 bases from V and 2 from J, leaving 10 bases between them. The CDR3 covers 13 residues. The CDR3 loop is CASRWESQETQYF. The CDR3 region has the DNA TGTGCCAGCAGGTGGGAGTCACAAGAGACCCAGTACTTC.

This chain uses TRBV6-1 with TRBJ2-2; D could derive from TRBD1 or TRBD2 (7 bases each). The CDR3 is 18 residues long. The germline CDR1 and CDR2 sequences are MNHNS and SASEGT. Trimming left V 0 bases short and J 3 bases short, with 17 bases between. The CDR3 loop is CASSEAWGGQIDTGELFF. In DNA form, the CDR3 reads TGTGCCAGCAGTGAAGCGTGGGGGGGACAGATAGACACCGGGGAGCTGTTTTTT.